Listed here is a single T cell receptor (beta chain). Sequencing used cDNA as its template, made by extracting RNA and reverse transcribing it. The protocol was immunoSEQ multiplex PCR, while the TCRdb copy is restricted to in-frame clones and leaves out a portion. The sample lists 140,000 or so clones, about 51% occurring once. The sample belongs to a study of CD8+ T cells in alopecia areata. Overall study: Oral tofacitinib, 5 to 10 mg twice daily, was given in an open-label trial.

V was pared by 3 bases and J by 3 bases, with 9 bases between. Looked up from germline, CDR1 is GTSNPN and CDR2 is SVGIG (reference sequence). The CDR3 contains 13 residues. Source: CD4+ T cells sorted from blood, taken at week 0. The TCR comes from a human donor with alopecia areata. This rearrangement joins TRBV30 to TRBJ1-5; weak D call: TRBD1 (6 bases). For the CDR3, the DNA is TGTGCCTGGAGGGACAGTCCCAATCAGCCCCAGCATTTT. This codes for CAWRDSPNQPQHF.